Shown below are 8 T cell receptor beta chains from a single sample sequenced in a study of memory B cells and T cells in multiple sclerosis. These receptors lack a known antigen. CFSE-dim autoproliferating and CFSE-high non-proliferating T cells from unstimulated culture were sequenced separately. Replicate wells were pooled after around seven days of stimulus-free culture of some 50 million CFSE-labeled PBMCs. The method was immunoSEQ multiplex PCR; TCRdb's version includes in-frame clones alone and lacks a portion of them. The sample comprises approximately 47,000 clones, roughly 82% of which are singletons, and roughly 1% rests with the top ten. The sample comprised PBMCs from blood kept in culture. These TCRs come from a human donor with multiple sclerosis.

The chain joins TRBV30 to TRBJ1-6; no clear D. The germline CDR1 and CDR2 sequences are GTSNPN and SVGIG (reference sequence). The CDR3 totals 10 residues. V was clipped by 5 bases and J by 8 bases, with 4 bases between them. Written as DNA, the CDR3 is TGTGCCTGGGGCGATTCACCCCTCCACTTT. Translated: CAWGDSPLHF. The full variable domain, its missing parts supplied by reference TRBV30 and TRBJ1-6, is SQTIHQWPATLVQPVGSPLSLECTVEGTSNPNLYWYRQAAGRGLQLLFYSVGIGQISSEVPQNLSASRPQDRQFILSSKKLLLSDSGFYLCAWGDSPLHFGNGTRLTVT.

V usage is TRBV2 and J usage is TRBJ2-1; 9 nucleotides align to TRBD2. V lost 8 bases and J lost 6; bases outside the gene matches: 5. The CDR3 length is 13 residues. The germline V gene has CDR1 SNHLY and CDR2 FYNNEI. CDR3 sequence reads: CASETSGGNEQFF. Here the CDR3 DNA reads TGTGCCAGCGAGACTAGCGGCGGCAATGAGCAGTTCTTC.

This clone was seen only a few times. V gene TRBV11-3 combines with J gene TRBJ2-1, with 8 bases matching TRBD2. CDR3 size: 15 residues. The V gene end was trimmed by 6 bases and the J gene end by 5 bases; junction bases not matched to a gene: 9. Germline loops: CDR1 SGHNT, CDR2 YENEEA. The CDR3 reads CASSEGLVGHNEQFF. In nucleotides, the CDR3 is TGTGCCAGCAGTGAGGGACTAGTGGGGCACAATGAGCAGTTCTTC.

The chain carries TRBV6-6 and TRBJ1-2; TRBD1 might be the D (6 bases). V was cut by 4 bases and J by 2 bases, with 14 bases left in between. The CDR3 contains 15 residues. The V gene's germline CDR1 is MNHNY and CDR2 SVGAGI (reference sequence). The CDR3 bases are TGTGCCAGCAGTTCCACGGGCGGACAGAACTATGGCTACACCTTC. Its protein product is CASSSTGGQNYGYTF.

The chain recombines TRBV6-5 with TRBJ1-6; D unresolved. The germline CDR1 and CDR2 sequences are MNHEY and SVGAGI. V was pared by 5 bases and J by 7 bases, with 9 bases between. This CDR3 contains 13 residues. CDR3 sequence (DNA): TGTGCCAGCAGTACGGCAGCGAATTCACCCCTCCACTTT. Residues: CASSTAANSPLHF.

The chain recombines TRBV15 with TRBJ1-5; D remains ambiguous. CDR1 LNHNV and CDR2 YYDKDF come from the germline V gene (reference sequence). This CDR3 region has 16 residues. The V and J ends lost 5 bases and 5 bases respectively, with 19 bases between them. CDR3 sequence reads: CATSRRLGEGDQPQHF. The CDR3, as DNA: TGTGCCACCAGCCGCCGACTCGGGGAGGGAGATCAGCCCCAGCATTTT.

This chain links TRBV7-2 with TRBJ2-7; D possibly corresponds to TRBD2 (5 bases). V lost 2 bases, J lost 4 bases, and 9 bases lay in between. Germline CDR1 reads SGHTA; CDR2 reads FQGNSA. The CDR3 is made up of 13 amino acids. In DNA form, the CDR3 reads TGTGCCAGCAGCTTAACTAGGGATTACGAGCAGTACTTC. The encoded protein is CASSLTRDYEQYF.

The V call is TRBV2, the J call TRBJ1-5; the match to TRBD1 covers 7 bases. The CDR3 is 13 amino acids. Germline V gene lookup returns CDR1 SNHLY and CDR2 FYNNEI. Unmatched junction bases numbered 8, after V lost 8 bases and J lost 7 bases. The CDR3: CASRGGPPQPQHF. CDR3 DNA: TGTGCCAGCCGAGGGGGCCCCCCACAGCCCCAGCATTTT.